These T cell receptor beta chains were read from a single sample in a study of cytomegalovirus exposure and HLA in healthy donors. Sequencing used immunoSEQ multiplex PCR; TCRdb keeps in-frame clones, though not all of them. The sample has 50,000 to 65,000 clones; about 81% are singletons. Sequencing input: PBMCs. The receptors derive from a man in his forties or fifties in good health and CMV-seropositive. Each CDR3 is given with its conserved first and last residue. The order of the fields is V gene, clone size, D gene, J gene, CDR3 protein, CDR3 DNA. A D gene is named only where the DNA matches it firmly. Some rows have no size entry. The others give once, few or many, or a class for an expanded clone.

TRBV28	once	TRBD1	TRBJ2-7	CASRYRGLGEQYF	TGTGCCAGCAGGTACAGGGGGCTAGGGGAGCAGTACTTC
TRBV2	-	TRBD2	TRBJ2-2	CASSGERENTGELFF	TGTGCCAGCAGTGGTGAGCGGGAGAACACCGGGGAGCTGTTTTTT
TRBV5-8	-	TRBD2	TRBJ2-2	CASSLVRLAGGRDTGELFF	TGTGCCAGCAGCTTGGTTCGGCTAGCGGGGGGGAGAGACACCGGGGAGCTGTTTTTT
TRBV28	-	TRBD2	TRBJ2-1	CASIAVAGGYNEQFF	TGTGCCAGCATCGCCGTGGCGGGAGGGTACAATGAGCAGTTCTTC
TRBV2	few	-	TRBJ1-4	CASRNRVVDEKLFF	TGTGCCAGCAGAAACAGGGTCGTGGATGAAAAACTGTTTTTT
TRBV27	-	TRBD1	TRBJ1-4	CASSSRTGGNEKLFF	TGTGCCAGCAGTTCCCGGACAGGGGGCAATGAAAAACTGTTTTTT
TRBV6-6	-	TRBD1	TRBJ1-2	CASSSPGTGDGYTF	TGTGCCAGCAGTTCGCCGGGGACAGGGGACGGCTACACCTTC
TRBV29-1	-	-	TRBJ1-2	CSVELQLPNYGYTF	TGCAGCGTTGAACTCCAACTGCCGAACTATGGCTACACCTTC
TRBV19	-	TRBD2	TRBJ2-7	CASSIGGEGSYEQYF	TGTGCCAGTAGTATAGGCGGGGAGGGTTCCTACGAGCAGTACTTC
TRBV7-9	-	TRBD2	TRBJ2-1	CASSLGLAVYNEQFF	TGTGCCAGCAGCTTGGGACTAGCGGTCTACAATGAGCAGTTCTTC
TRBV28	-	-	TRBJ1-5	CATTDWDQPQHF	TGTGCCACCACGGACTGGGATCAGCCCCAGCATTTT
TRBV18	-	-	TRBJ2-7	CASSPGAAGGPYF	TGTGCCAGCTCACCAGGGGCCGCAGGTGGTCCGTACTTC
TRBV14	-	-	TRBJ2-3	CASSQGGQKRRDTQYF	TGTGCCAGCAGCCAAGGCGGACAGAAGAGGAGGGATACGCAGTATTTT
TRBV7-9	-	TRBD1	TRBJ2-7	CASSGTAPSYEQYF	TGTGCCAGCAGCGGGACAGCTCCCTCCTACGAGCAGTACTTC
TRBV30	few	TRBD2	TRBJ2-5	CAREGGVEAQYF	TGTGCCCGGGAGGGGGGCGTTGAGGCCCAGTACTTC
TRBV11-2	-	-	TRBJ1-1	CASSPPGKTMNTEAFF	TGTGCCAGCAGCCCCCCCGGGAAGACCATGAACACTGAAGCTTTCTTT
TRBV7-3	once	-	TRBJ1-2	CASSFAGQNYGYTF	TGTGCCAGCAGCTTCGCCGGACAGAACTATGGCTACACCTTC
TRBV6-6	-	-	TRBJ2-7	CASNSRAGRGHEQYF	TGTGCCAGCAACTCCCGGGCGGGAAGGGGCCACGAGCAGTACTTC
TRBV7-3	once	-	TRBJ2-5	CASSLRDSETQYF	TGTGCCAGCAGCTTAAGGGACTCAGAGACCCAGTACTTC
TRBV5-4	many	-	TRBJ2-7	CASSSQGPSSYEQYF	TGTGCCAGCAGCTCCCAGGGGCCCAGCTCCTACGAGCAGTACTTC
TRBV27	once	TRBD1	TRBJ2-1	CASSFAGRGLNEQFF	TGTGCCAGCAGTTTCGCGGGCAGGGGGCTCAATGAGCAGTTCTTC
TRBV18	-	TRBD2	TRBJ2-4	CASSPPGSGIQAKNIQYF	TGTGCCAGCTCACCACCGGGTAGCGGGATACAAGCCAAAAACATTCAGTACTTC
TRBV11-2	-	TRBD1	TRBJ2-5	CASSLKGQGRGETQYF	TGTGCCAGCAGCTTAAAAGGACAGGGTAGAGGGGAGACCCAGTACTTC
TRBV7-9	-	TRBD1	TRBJ1-2	CASRPGGQGEVGYTF	TGTGCCAGCAGGCCGGGGGGACAGGGTGAGGTTGGCTACACCTTC
TRBV27	-	-	TRBJ2-7	CASSFGYEQYF	TGTGCCAGCAGTTTCGGCTACGAGCAGTACTTC
TRBV7-3	-	TRBD2	TRBJ2-7	CASSPSGTSGYEQYF	TGTGCCAGCAGCCCGTCCGGGACTAGCGGCTACGAGCAGTACTTC
TRBV27	few	-	TRBJ2-2	CASSLRQLTGELFF	TGTGCCAGCAGTTTAAGACAGTTAACTGGGGAGCTGTTTTTT
TRBV18	medium-sized	-	TRBJ1-1	CASSPPNGEAFF	TGTGCCAGCTCACCACCGAACGGTGAAGCTTTCTTT
TRBV7-8	-	-	TRBJ1-4	CASSPRETTTNEKLFF	TGTGCCAGCAGCCCCCGGGAGACTACAACTAATGAAAAACTGTTTTTT
TRBV18	-	TRBD1	TRBJ2-7	CASSRRDRNSYEQYF	TGTGCCAGCTCACGCCGGGACAGGAATTCCTACGAGCAGTACTTC
TRBV25-1	-	TRBD2	TRBJ2-2	CASEGRDTGELFF	TGTGCCAGCGAAGGGAGGGACACCGGGGAGCTGTTTTTT
TRBV18	-	-	TRBJ2-6	CASSPERSGANVLTF	TGTGCCAGCTCACCAGAAAGGAGCGGGGCCAACGTCCTGACTTTC
TRBV14	-	-	TRBJ1-1	CASSQYGLNTEAFF	TGTGCCAGCAGCCAATACGGACTCAACACTGAAGCTTTCTTT
TRBV15	few	TRBD2	TRBJ2-1	CATRSGRQYNEQFF	TGTGCCACCCGAAGCGGGAGACAGTACAATGAGCAGTTCTTC
TRBV9	few	-	TRBJ2-7	CASSSQGPRAYEQYF	TGTGCCAGCAGCTCCCAGGGGCCCCGCGCCTACGAGCAGTACTTC
TRBV30	-	TRBD1	TRBJ1-1	CAWSTGQGDRTEAFF	TGTGCCTGGTCCACGGGACAGGGAGATCGGACTGAAGCTTTCTTT
TRBV18	-	-	TRBJ2-2	CASSPPGTGLNTGELFF	TGTGCCAGCTCACCACCGGGAACAGGGTTGAACACCGGGGAGCTGTTTTTT
TRBV2	-	TRBD2	TRBJ2-7	CASSEGLAGIRSSYEQYF	TGTGCCAGCAGTGAGGGACTAGCGGGAATTCGGAGCTCCTACGAGCAGTACTTC
TRBV9	-	-	TRBJ2-7	CASSLGVSADYEQYF	TGTGCCAGCAGCCTCGGTGTTAGCGCGGACTACGAGCAGTACTTC
TRBV7-6	once	-	TRBJ2-7	CASSLAGQPYEQYF	TGTGCCAGCAGCTTAGCGGGCCAACCCTACGAGCAGTACTTC
TRBV6-1	-	-	TRBJ2-1	CASSEVKAGPSNNEQFF	TGTGCCAGCAGTGAAGTAAAGGCGGGACCCAGCAACAATGAGCAGTTCTTC
TRBV5-4	few	-	TRBJ1-1	CASSLGQDITEAFF	TGTGCCAGCAGCCTTGGGCAGGACATCACTGAAGCTTTCTTT
TRBV7-2	few	-	TRBJ1-2	CASSYSEGGYGYTF	TGTGCCAGCAGTTACTCGGAAGGGGGCTATGGCTACACCTTC
TRBV2	-	TRBD1	TRBJ2-3	CASRGDRQYF	TGTGCCAGCAGGGGGGACAGGCAGTATTTT
TRBV6-4	-	-	TRBJ1-1	CASSEARGSTEAFF	TGTGCCAGCAGTGAGGCCAGGGGAAGCACTGAAGCTTTCTTT
TRBV30	-	-	TRBJ2-7	CALEGGYEQYF	TGTGCCCTGGAGGGGGGGTACGAGCAGTACTTC
TRBV5-4	-	TRBD2	TRBJ2-2	CASSLAILAGNTGELFF	TGTGCCAGCAGCTTGGCCATACTAGCGGGTAACACCGGGGAGCTGTTTTTT
TRBV19	once	-	TRBJ1-3	CASSTTVSSGNTIYF	TGTGCCAGTAGTACGACAGTAAGCTCTGGAAACACCATATATTTT
TRBV5-6	many	-	TRBJ2-2	CASSTDSQGTGELFF	TGTGCCAGCAGCACGGACAGTCAGGGCACCGGGGAGCTGTTTTTT
TRBV6-1	-	-	TRBJ2-3	CASRPTGRTTDTQYF	TGTGCCAGCAGACCCACAGGGCGCACGACAGATACGCAGTATTTT
TRBV19	-	TRBD1	TRBJ1-1	CASSTGGAGSNTEAFF	TGTGCCAGTAGCACAGGGGGCGCGGGTTCGAACACTGAAGCTTTCTTT
TRBV7-3	-	-	TRBJ2-5	CASSLQLPGTQYF	TGTGCCAGCAGCTTACAACTACCGGGGACCCAGTACTTC
TRBV30	-	-	TRBJ1-1	CAWASGGEAFF	TGTGCCTGGGCCTCGGGGGGTGAAGCTTTCTTT
TRBV4-2	-	TRBD1	TRBJ2-1	CASSPTGQGGSYNEQFF	TGTGCCAGCAGCCCTACGGGACAGGGAGGCTCCTACAATGAGCAGTTCTTC
TRBV9	-	TRBD1	TRBJ1-2	CASSVSPGQGVYGYTF	TGTGCCAGCAGCGTAAGCCCGGGACAGGGAGTCTATGGCTACACCTTC
TRBV15	-	TRBD1	TRBJ2-5	CATSLQGAPAETQYF	TGTGCCACCAGTCTACAGGGGGCGCCTGCGGAGACCCAGTACTTC
TRBV27	-	TRBD1	TRBJ1-5	CASSQDRGYQPQHF	TGTGCCAGCAGTCAAGACAGGGGGTATCAGCCCCAGCATTTT
TRBV7-2	-	-	TRBJ1-5	CASSQGVNNQPQHF	TGTGCCAGCAGCCAAGGGGTGAACAATCAGCCCCAGCATTTT
TRBV5-4	once	-	TRBJ1-6	CASSSTVGRNSPLHF	TGTGCCAGCAGCTCGACAGTCGGGCGCAATTCACCCCTCCACTTT